Many counts were recorded for the clone carrying this TCR beta chain. This sample was taken from a study of T-cell reconstitution after alpha-beta-depleted transplantation in children. The TCRbeta library was prepared with unique molecular identifiers. TCRdb called the PCR reads again in MiXCR, with one record for every CDR3 protein. Here the sample spans 90,000 to 130,000 distinct CDR3 sequences, around 10% being singletons. This TCR was recovered from a human donor who donated a stem cell graft to a child with acute lymphoblastic leukemia. This specimen consisted of PBMCs from the stem cell graft donor, obtained from the stem cell graft.

CDR3 nucleotide sequence: TGTGCCAGCAGTCCGGACAGGGACCGCTACGAGCAGTACTTC. It specifies CASSPDRDRYEQYF. This rearrangement joins TRBV6-5 to TRBJ2-7; 8 bases agree with TRBD1. V was pared by 5 bases and J by 3 bases, with 6 bases of the junction left unmatched. Per the germline V gene, CDR1 is MNHEY and CDR2 is SVGAGI. This CDR3 region has 14 residues.